One TCR beta chain is described in this entry. Its target is not known. PRAID combined immunodeficiency and autoinflammation. The data were obtained in a study of stem cell transplantation in POMP-related autoinflammatory disease. Study background: The study hypothesized thymoproteasome defects skew the TRB repertoire via impaired CD8+ selection. Before transplant, CD4+ T cells skewed naive and CD8+ proportions were low. Study-wide results and limits: Patients with PRAID showed a restricted number of unique TRB V-J gene pairings. Across all analyzed T-cell subsets, patients with PRAID tended toward reduced diversity and increased clonality.

The method was immunoSEQ multiplex PCR; TCRdb's version includes in-frame clones alone and lacks a portion of them. The sample lists about 8,900 clones; about nine tenths were seen once. The ends lost 5 bases at V and 9 bases at J; junction bases unmatched: 12. The CDR3 has 15 residues. Germline V gene data show CDR1 as MRHNA and CDR2 as SNTAGT. Here the sequenced sample was CD8+ T cells from PBMCs, taken before stem cell transplantation. This receptor was obtained from a human donor with POMP-related autoinflammation and immune dysregulation (PRAID). This chain uses TRBV6-4 with TRBJ2-1; 8 bases are a match to TRBD2. CDR3 coding DNA: TGTGCCAGCAGTCAGACCGGGACTAGGGCCATTGAGCAGTTCTTC. As protein: CASSQTGTRAIEQFF.